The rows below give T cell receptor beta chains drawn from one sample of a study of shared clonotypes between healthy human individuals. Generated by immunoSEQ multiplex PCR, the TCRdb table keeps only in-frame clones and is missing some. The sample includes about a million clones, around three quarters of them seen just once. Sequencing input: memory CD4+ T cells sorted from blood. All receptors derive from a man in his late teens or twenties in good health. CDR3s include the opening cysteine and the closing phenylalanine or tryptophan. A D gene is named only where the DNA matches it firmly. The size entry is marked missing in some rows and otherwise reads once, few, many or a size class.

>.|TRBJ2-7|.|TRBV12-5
TGTGCTAGTGACTTCCAGGTTAGCTCCTACGAGCAGTACTTC
CASDFQVSSYEQYF
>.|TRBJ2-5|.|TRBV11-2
TGTGCCAGCAGCTTAGATGGGTTGCCCTCGGAGACCCAGTACTTC
CASSLDGLPSETQYF
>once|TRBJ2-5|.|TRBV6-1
TGTGCCAGCAGAGGGGAACTAGGGGGGGAGACCCAGTACTTC
CASRGELGGETQYF
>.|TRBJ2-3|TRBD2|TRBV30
TGTGCCTGGAGTGCAGATCTAGCGGGGGGGCCGAAAGATACGCAGTATTTT
CAWSADLAGGPKDTQYF
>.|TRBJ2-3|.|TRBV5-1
TGCGCCAGCAGCTTCCCTAGTACTAGCACAGATACGCAGTATTTT
CASSFPSTSTDTQYF
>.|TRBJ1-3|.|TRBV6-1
TGTGCCAGCAGTCAGGAGGGCGCTGGAAACACCATATATTTT
CASSQEGAGNTIYF
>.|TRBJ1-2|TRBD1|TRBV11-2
TGTGCCAGCAGCACGACAGGGACCAACTATGGCTACACCTTC
CASSTTGTNYGYTF
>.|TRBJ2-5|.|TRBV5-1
TGCGCCAGCAGGGCGGAAGAGACCCAGTACTTC
CASRAEETQYF
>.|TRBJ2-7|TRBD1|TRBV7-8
TGTGCCAGCAGCCCAGGGGACAGCTACTCCTACGAGCAGTACTTC
CASSPGDSYSYEQYF
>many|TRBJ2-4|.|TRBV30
TGTGCCTGGAGTCCCCTTCCTCGGACGGCACTAGCCAAAAACATTCAGTACTTC
CAWSPLPRTALAKNIQYF
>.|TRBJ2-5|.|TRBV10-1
TGCGCCAGCAGTGAGTCCAGGTCAGGAGCGCGAGAGACCCAGTACTTC
CASSESRSGARETQYF
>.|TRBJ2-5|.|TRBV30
TGTGCCTGGAGTGGAGGGGATGGAGAGACCCAGTACTTC
CAWSGGDGETQYF
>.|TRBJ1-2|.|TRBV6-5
TGTGCCAGCAGATACCGGGACACCTCCTATGGCTACACCTTC
CASRYRDTSYGYTF
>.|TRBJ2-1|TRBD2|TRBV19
TGTGCCAGTAGTATAGTAGAGGGACTAGCGGGAGGCTACAATGAGCAGTTCTTC
CASSIVEGLAGGYNEQFF
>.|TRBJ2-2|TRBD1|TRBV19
TGTGCCAGTATGCCGGGACAGGGGGCCGGGGAGCTGTTTTTT
CASMPGQGAGELFF
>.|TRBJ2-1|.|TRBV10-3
TGTGCCATCAGTGTGACGGAGGGCGAGCAGTTCTTC
CAISVTEGEQFF
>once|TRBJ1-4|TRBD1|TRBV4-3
TGCGCCAGCAGCCAAGGACAGGGTTCTAATGAAAAACTGTTTTTT
CASSQGQGSNEKLFF
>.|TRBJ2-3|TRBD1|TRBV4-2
TGTGCCAGCAGCCAAGTAGACAGGGGGGATACGCAGTATTTT
CASSQVDRGDTQYF
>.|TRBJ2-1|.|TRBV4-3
TGCGCCAGCAGCCAAGAAAAGGGATCCTACAATGAGCAGTTCTTC
CASSQEKGSYNEQFF
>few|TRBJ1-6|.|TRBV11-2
TGTGCCAGCAGCTTAGTGACGGAGAATTCACCCCTCCACTTT
CASSLVTENSPLHF
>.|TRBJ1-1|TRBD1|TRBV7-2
TGTGCCAGCAGCCAGCGGCGGCAGGGGGCCGGTGGCACTGAAGCTTTCTTT
CASSQRRQGAGGTEAFF
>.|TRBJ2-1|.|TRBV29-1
TGCAGCGTTGAAGCGGTGGATCGTGAGCAGTTCTTC
CSVEAVDREQFF
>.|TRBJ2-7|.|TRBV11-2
TGTGCCAGCAGCCAGCCCTTTAGAGGGAGTAATACCTACGAGCAGTACTTC
CASSQPFRGSNTYEQYF
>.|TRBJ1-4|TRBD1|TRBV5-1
TGCGCCAGCAGCTCGACAGGGGGCAGAACCGAAAAACTGTTTTTT
CASSSTGGRTEKLFF
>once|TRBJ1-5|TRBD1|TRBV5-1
TGCGCCAGCAGCTTGGCAGGGGGCAGTAATCAGCCCCAGCATTTT
CASSLAGGSNQPQHF
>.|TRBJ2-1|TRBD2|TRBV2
TGTGCCAGCAGTGAAGCTGGGAGACTAGCGGGAGTCTACAATGAGCAGTTCTTC
CASSEAGRLAGVYNEQFF
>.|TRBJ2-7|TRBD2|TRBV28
TGTGCCAGCAGCCCGACTAGCGGGGTTAAGAGGGAGCAGTACTTC
CASSPTSGVKREQYF
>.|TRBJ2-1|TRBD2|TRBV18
TGTGCCAGCTCACCCCTACATCCAGCGGGGCTAAATGAGCAGTTCTTC
CASSPLHPAGLNEQFF
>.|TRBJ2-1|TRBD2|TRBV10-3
TGTGCCATCAGTACTAGCGGGAGCTTTAATGAGCAGTTCTTC
CAISTSGSFNEQFF
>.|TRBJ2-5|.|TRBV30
TGTGCCTGTAAACCGACCCTGTACCAAGAGACCCAGTACTTC
CACKPTLYQETQYF
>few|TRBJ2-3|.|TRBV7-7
TGTGCTAGCAGCTTGAGCCTCGGGACAGATACGCAGTATTTT
CASSLSLGTDTQYF
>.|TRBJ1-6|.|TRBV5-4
TGTGCCAGCAGCTTGGGCTCCCCCAGCTCCTATAATTCACCCCTCCACTTT
CASSLGSPSSYNSPLHF
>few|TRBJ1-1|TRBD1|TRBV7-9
TGTGCCAGCAGCTTGACAGGGGAGACTGAAGCTTTCTTT
CASSLTGETEAFF
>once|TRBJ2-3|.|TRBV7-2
TGTGCCAGCAGCTTAAACGTTTGGGGAGATACGCAGTATTTT
CASSLNVWGDTQYF
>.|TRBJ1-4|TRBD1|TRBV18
TGTGCCAGCTCACCCCGGGACAGAAGAAATGAAAAACTGTTTTTT
CASSPRDRRNEKLFF
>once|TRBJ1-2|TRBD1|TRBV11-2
TGTGCCAGCAGCCTTACAGGGGTCCTTGGCTACACCTTC
CASSLTGVLGYTF
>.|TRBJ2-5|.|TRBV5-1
TGCGCCACCACGCGGACTGGCGGGATAAGCCAAGAGACCCAGTACTTC
CATTRTGGISQETQYF
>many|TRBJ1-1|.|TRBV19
TGTGCCAGTAAGGTTAATGGGGAGCGGAACACTGAAGCTTTCTTT
CASKVNGERNTEAFF
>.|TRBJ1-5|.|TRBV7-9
TGTGCCAGCAGCTCCACGGGGCGGGGAATTTTCGATCAGCCCCAGCATTTT
CASSSTGRGIFDQPQHF
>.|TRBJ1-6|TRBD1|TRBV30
TGTGCCTGGAGTACGAACGACAGGGGAGGCGCACCCCTCCACTTT
CAWSTNDRGGAPLHF
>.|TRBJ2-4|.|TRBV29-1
TGCAGCGTTGGTGAAAACATTCAGTACTTC
CSVGENIQYF
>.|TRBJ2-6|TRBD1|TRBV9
TGTGCCAGCAGCGCCGGGACAGGGGCCGGGGCCAACGTCCTGACTTTC
CASSAGTGAGANVLTF
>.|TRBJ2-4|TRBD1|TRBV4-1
TGCGCCAGCAGCCAAGTTGGGACAGATAAAAACATTCAGTACTTC
CASSQVGTDKNIQYF
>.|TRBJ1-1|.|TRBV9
TGTGCCAGCAGTCGATCGGCCCTCACTGAAGCTTTCTTT
CASSRSALTEAFF
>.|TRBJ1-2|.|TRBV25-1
TGTGCCAGCAGTGAACGGTCTGGGCTAGGCTACACCTTC
CASSERSGLGYTF